Each of the 27 T cell receptor beta chains below was sequenced from the same sample in a study of human T cells and chemical hapten exposure. Attachment of unique molecular identifiers to individual cDNA molecules was performed in the library. TCRdb re-called the reads with MiXCR, one entry per CDR3 protein. Of around 120,000 distinct CDR3 sequences listed, more than 8.5% are singletons. Before extraction, the whole blood was not fractionated, and total RNA was taken from it. The sequencing input was whole blood. These receptors all stem from a human donor in good health. Some clones in this sample may be carry-over from other donors' samples.

This clonotype was counted ten times or more. The chain has TRBV7-2 and TRBJ1-1; D not certain. V was pared by 2 bases and J by 1 base, with 11 bases between. The CDR3 runs 15 residues. CDR1 and CDR2 (germline): SGHTA, FQGNSA. CDR3 DNA: TGTGCCAGCAGCTTATGGGCCAACCGGAACACTGAAGCTTTCTTT. Its translation: CASSLWANRNTEAFF.

This clonotype was detected ten times or more. The chain joins TRBV5-6 to TRBJ2-7; perhaps TRBD2 as D (5 bases). Germline CDR1 and CDR2: SGHDT and YYEEEE. Trimming removed 0 bases from V and 1 base from J, with 17 bases in between. CDR3 length: 17 amino acids. DNA of the CDR3: TGTGCCAGCAGCTTGGACACGGAGGAGTCTTTGTCCTACGAGCAGTACTTC. As protein: CASSLDTEESLSYEQYF.

This clonotype was seen many times. The V gene is TRBV9, the J gene TRBJ1-2, with D unresolved. V lost 4 bases, J lost 4 bases, and 8 bases lay in between. Per the germline V gene, CDR1 is SGDLS and CDR2 is YYNGEE. The CDR3 totals 12 residues. The DNA for the CDR3 is TGTGCCAGCAGCACCACCTTCTATGGCTACACCTTC. Amino acids: CASSTTFYGYTF.

The sample holds many counts of this clonotype. The rearrangement links TRBV4-1 to TRBJ2-1; a weak D match, TRBD2 (6 bases). Germline V gene data show CDR1 as MGHRA and CDR2 as YSYEKL. V was clipped by 0 bases and J by 2 bases, with 14 bases between them. CDR3 length equals 17 residues. The CDR3 region has the DNA TGCGCCAGCAGCCAAGAAATAGAAGCGGGTCCCTACAATGAGCAGTTCTTC. As protein: CASSQEIEAGPYNEQFF.

This clonotype was observed at least ten times. The chain combines TRBV2 with TRBJ1-5; 9 bases map to TRBD1. This CDR3 is 17 amino acids long. Germline CDR1 is SNHLY and CDR2 is FYNNEI. Losses at the gene ends were 7 bases for V and 3 bases for J; bases not matched to a gene: 13. The CDR3 nucleotides are TGTGCCAGCACCGAGCGAGGACAGGGGCCCCCCAATCAGCCCCAGCATTTT. Translated: CASTERGQGPPNQPQHF.

The sample holds many counts of this clonotype. This chain joins TRBV27 and TRBJ1-5; TRBD1 matches at 7 bases. J lost 2 bases, V lost 1 base, and 8 bases had no gene match. The germline gives CDR1 MNHEY, CDR2 SMNVEV (reference sequence). The CDR3 runs to 17 residues. The CDR3 bases are TGTGCCAGCAGTTTATTAGGTAGACAGGGCGGCAATCAGCCCCAGCATTTT. This translates into CASSLLGRQGGNQPQHF.

This clonotype was counted between two and nine times. The chain carries TRBV12-5 and TRBJ1-5; 7 bases map to TRBD1. Losses at the gene ends were 2 bases for V and 0 bases for J; bases not matched to a gene: 7. Germline-derived CDR1 and CDR2 are LGHNT and FRNRAP. The CDR3 is 17 residues long. The CDR3 DNA reads TGTGCTAGTGGTTTGACCACAGGGGTCGATAGCAATCAGCCCCAGCATTTT. Its protein is CASGLTTGVDSNQPQHF.

The rearrangement links TRBV12-3 or TRBV12-4 to TRBJ2-7; possibly TRBD1 for D (5 bases). V was trimmed by 3 bases and J by 4 bases, leaving 7 bases between them. CDR3 length: 12 amino acids. CDR3 residues: CASSLDIYEQYF. In nucleotides, the CDR3 is TGTGCCAGCAGTTTGGACATTTACGAGCAGTACTTC.

This clonotype was observed a handful of times. The chain recombines TRBV29-1 with TRBJ2-1, with TRBD2 matching over 9 bases. This CDR3 spans 13 amino acids. Germline-derived CDR1 and CDR2 are SQVTM and ANQGSEA. The V gene end was trimmed by 3 bases and the J gene end by 9 bases; junction bases not matched to a gene: 6. The CDR3 bases are TGCAGCGTTGAGAGGACTAGCGTCGGTGAGCAGTTCTTC. Protein: CSVERTSVGEQFF.

This clonotype was detected many times. This chain links TRBV6-2 or TRBV6-3 with TRBJ1-5; 9 bases match TRBD1. The CDR3 is made up of 14 amino acids. CDR1 and CDR2 from the germline V gene are MNHEY and SVGEGT. V was clipped by 4 bases and J by 5 bases; unmatched bases: 3. This chain's CDR3 is CASSSGQGYQPQHF. The CDR3 DNA sequence: TGTGCCAGCAGTTCGGGACAGGGATATCAGCCCCAGCATTTT.

The chain joins TRBV7-9 to TRBJ2-4; tentatively, D is TRBD2 (6 bases). From germline, CDR1 is SEHNR and CDR2 FQNEAQ (reference sequence). Trimming cost V 5 bases and J 9 bases, with 20 bases left between them. The CDR3 spans 15 residues. CDR3 coding DNA: TGTGCCAGCAGCCTCCAACCCGGGACTGGGACCATTCAGTACTTC. Its protein is CASSLQPGTGTIQYF.

This clonotype has a handful of counts. The chain carries TRBV2 and TRBJ2-7; tentatively, D is TRBD2 (6 bases). The length of the CDR3 is 15 residues. V lost 6 bases to trimming and J lost 1 base, with 16 bases between them. The germline V gene has CDR1 SNHLY and CDR2 FYNNEI. The CDR3 loop reads CASRGSGLLSYEQYF. The CDR3 DNA follows: TGTGCCAGCAGGGGGTCCGGACTACTTTCCTACGAGCAGTACTTC. Filled out from reference TRBV2 and TRBJ2-7, the complete variable domain reads EPEVTQTPSHQVTQMGQEVILRCVPISNHLYFYWYRQILGQKVEFLVSFYNNEISEKSEIFDDQFSVERPDGSNFTLKIRSTKLEDSAMYFCASRGSGLLSYEQYFGPGTRLTVT.

The chain is built from TRBV6-5 and TRBJ2-1, with 7 nucleotides matching TRBD2. Germline CDR1 and CDR2: MNHEY and SVGAGI. Trimming cost V 5 bases and J 7 bases; bases outside gene matches: 11. The CDR3 totals 15 residues. In DNA form, the CDR3 reads TGTGCCAGCAGTCCCCAAGCGGGGTTGGGGAATGAGCAGTTCTTC. It specifies CASSPQAGLGNEQFF.

This clonotype has ten or more counts. This chain links TRBV7-9 with TRBJ2-7; D not certain. Germline values: CDR1 SEHNR, CDR2 FQNEAQ (reference sequence). The length of the CDR3 is 15 residues. V lost 5 bases, J lost 2 bases, and 16 bases lay in between. The DNA of the CDR3 is TGTGCCAGCAGCCCTAGTCAGGCAGCTACCTACGAGCAGTACTTC. The encoded protein is CASSPSQAATYEQYF.

The sample holds a few counts of this clonotype. The V and J genes are TRBV9 and TRBJ2-5; 10 nucleotides match TRBD1. The germline V gene encodes CDR1 SGDLS and CDR2 YYNGEE. The ends lost 2 bases at V and 5 bases at J; junction bases unmatched: 6. The CDR3 extends over 15 amino acids. CDR3 residues: CASSVQTGGLETQYF. Written as DNA, the CDR3 is TGTGCCAGCAGCGTCCAGACAGGGGGCCTGGAGACCCAGTACTTC.

This clonotype was seen at least ten times. The chain joins TRBV20-1 to TRBJ2-7; D not resolved. V was trimmed by 0 bases and J by 3 bases, leaving 12 bases between them. The germline V gene has CDR1 DFQATT and CDR2 SNEGSKA (reference sequence). This CDR3 contains 14 residues. The CDR3 DNA is TGCAGTGCTAGAGAAGACGGCCTTATCTACGAGCAGTACTTC. Residues: CSAREDGLIYEQYF.

Only a few counts were recorded for this clonotype. The chain carries TRBV5-4 and TRBJ2-2; 7 bases align to TRBD1. Germline CDR1 reads SGHNT; CDR2 reads YYREEE (reference sequence). After removal of 0 bases from V and 4 bases from J, the junction contained 6 bases not matched to a gene. CDR3 size: 16 residues. The CDR3 sequence is CASSLVGGRSTGELFF. In DNA, the CDR3 is TGTGCCAGCAGCTTGGTAGGGGGCAGAAGCACCGGGGAGCTGTTTTTT.

The chain recombines TRBV10-3 with TRBJ2-5; a possible D gene is TRBD1 (5 bases). The CDR3 consists of 15 residues. V was pared by 6 bases and J by 2 bases, with 16 bases between. CDR1 and CDR2 from the germline V gene are ENHRY and SYGVKD. This chain's CDR3 is CAISDRGAPQETQYF. The CDR3 DNA follows: TGTGCCATCAGCGACCGTGGGGCCCCTCAAGAGACCCAGTACTTC.

This clonotype has more than one count but fewer than ten. The chain employs TRBV25-1 and TRBJ2-1; possibly TRBD2 for D (6 bases). CDR1 is MGHDK, CDR2 SYGVNS, per germline. Trimming took off 4 bases at V and 6 bases at J, with 19 bases between the two ends. The CDR3 length is 16 residues. In nucleotides, the CDR3 is TGTGCCAGCAGTGGAGGTAATCCCCAAGCGGGCAATGAGCAGTTCTTC. It yields the protein CASSGGNPQAGNEQFF.

The chain is built from TRBV3-1 and TRBJ2-7; 10 positions agree with TRBD1. CDR1 and CDR2 (germline): LGHDT, YNNKEL (reference sequence). The CDR3 consists of 15 residues. Losses at the gene ends were 4 bases for V and 2 bases for J; bases not matched to a gene: 5. CDR3 nucleotides: TGTGCCAGCAGCCCGGGACAGGGGATCGCCTACGAGCAGTACTTC. Its protein product is CASSPGQGIAYEQYF.

This clonotype was seen repeatedly, ten times or more. V is TRBV7-2 and J is TRBJ2-2; tentatively, D is TRBD2 (6 bases). The V end was cut by 1 base, the J end by 0 bases, with 15 bases between. Germline V gene data show CDR1 as SGHTA and CDR2 as FQGNSA. This CDR3 comprises 18 residues. Here the CDR3 DNA reads TGTGCCAGCAGCTTAGTGAATGCGGGACCCACGAACACCGGGGAGCTGTTTTTT. This codes for CASSLVNAGPTNTGELFF. Variable domain in full (rest from reference TRBV7-2 and TRBJ2-2): GAGVSQSPSNKVTEKGKDVELRCDPISGHTALYWYRQSLGQGLEFLIYFQGNSAPDKSGLPSDRFSAERTGGSVSTLTIQRTQQEDSAVYLCASSLVNAGPTNTGELFFGEGSRLTVL.

This clonotype was detected ten times or more. The chain is built from TRBV29-1 and TRBJ1-1; D not certain. Trimming cost V 5 bases and J 2 bases, with 6 bases left between them. The length of the CDR3 is 11 residues. The V gene's germline CDR1 is SQVTM and CDR2 ANQGSEA. DNA of the CDR3: TGCAGCGTTTTGGGTAACACTGAAGCTTTCTTT. This sequence encodes CSVLGNTEAFF.

This clonotype showed up just a few times. The chain links TRBV12-3 or TRBV12-4 to TRBJ2-1; tentatively, D is TRBD1 (5 bases). Deletions cut 6 bases from V and 8 bases from J, with 14 bases between. The CDR3 consists of 13 residues. The CDR3 DNA reads as TGTGCCAGCAGCCATGACAGATTCGATGAGCAGTTCTTC. Its translation is CASSHDRFDEQFF.

This chain links TRBV10-3 with TRBJ2-7; tentatively, D is TRBD1 (5 bases). This CDR3 has 16 residues. Looked up from germline, CDR1 is ENHRY and CDR2 is SYGVKD. Between the trimmed V and J ends, which lost 3 bases and 2 bases, there was a span of 17 bases. In DNA, the CDR3 is TGTGCCATCAGTGATTCGGTGACAGATTATACCTACGAGCAGTACTTC. As protein: CAISDSVTDYTYEQYF.

This clonotype has only a few counts. The J gene is TRBJ1-1, the V gene TRBV12-5; D gene ambiguous. Trimming removed 0 bases at V and 0 bases at J, with 14 bases between. The CDR3 extends over 17 amino acids. The germline CDR1 and CDR2 sequences are LGHNT and FRNRAP. The CDR3: CASGLVGSGIMNTEAFF. CDR3 nucleotides: TGTGCTAGTGGTTTGGTAGGATCGGGGATCATGAACACTGAAGCTTTCTTT.

This clonotype was seen a handful of times. The chain's CDR3 is CASSSGIGQPQHF. CDR3 DNA: TGTGCCAGCAGCTCAGGGATCGGGCAGCCCCAGCATTTT. The chain recombines TRBV7-9 with TRBJ1-5; weak D call: TRBD1 (5 bases). There are 13 residues in the CDR3. The V gene's germline CDR1 is SEHNR and CDR2 FQNEAQ (reference sequence). V lost 4 bases to trimming and J lost 7 bases, with 11 bases between them.

This clonotype has at least ten counts. The chain is built from TRBV6-1 and TRBJ1-6, with D unclear. Germline loops: CDR1 MNHNS, CDR2 SASEGT. V was cut by 4 bases and J by 9 bases, with 13 bases left in between. The CDR3 consists of 14 residues. The CDR3 loop reads CASSGQATFSPLHF. The CDR3 DNA follows: TGTGCCAGCAGTGGGCAGGCAACTTTTTCACCCCTCCACTTT.